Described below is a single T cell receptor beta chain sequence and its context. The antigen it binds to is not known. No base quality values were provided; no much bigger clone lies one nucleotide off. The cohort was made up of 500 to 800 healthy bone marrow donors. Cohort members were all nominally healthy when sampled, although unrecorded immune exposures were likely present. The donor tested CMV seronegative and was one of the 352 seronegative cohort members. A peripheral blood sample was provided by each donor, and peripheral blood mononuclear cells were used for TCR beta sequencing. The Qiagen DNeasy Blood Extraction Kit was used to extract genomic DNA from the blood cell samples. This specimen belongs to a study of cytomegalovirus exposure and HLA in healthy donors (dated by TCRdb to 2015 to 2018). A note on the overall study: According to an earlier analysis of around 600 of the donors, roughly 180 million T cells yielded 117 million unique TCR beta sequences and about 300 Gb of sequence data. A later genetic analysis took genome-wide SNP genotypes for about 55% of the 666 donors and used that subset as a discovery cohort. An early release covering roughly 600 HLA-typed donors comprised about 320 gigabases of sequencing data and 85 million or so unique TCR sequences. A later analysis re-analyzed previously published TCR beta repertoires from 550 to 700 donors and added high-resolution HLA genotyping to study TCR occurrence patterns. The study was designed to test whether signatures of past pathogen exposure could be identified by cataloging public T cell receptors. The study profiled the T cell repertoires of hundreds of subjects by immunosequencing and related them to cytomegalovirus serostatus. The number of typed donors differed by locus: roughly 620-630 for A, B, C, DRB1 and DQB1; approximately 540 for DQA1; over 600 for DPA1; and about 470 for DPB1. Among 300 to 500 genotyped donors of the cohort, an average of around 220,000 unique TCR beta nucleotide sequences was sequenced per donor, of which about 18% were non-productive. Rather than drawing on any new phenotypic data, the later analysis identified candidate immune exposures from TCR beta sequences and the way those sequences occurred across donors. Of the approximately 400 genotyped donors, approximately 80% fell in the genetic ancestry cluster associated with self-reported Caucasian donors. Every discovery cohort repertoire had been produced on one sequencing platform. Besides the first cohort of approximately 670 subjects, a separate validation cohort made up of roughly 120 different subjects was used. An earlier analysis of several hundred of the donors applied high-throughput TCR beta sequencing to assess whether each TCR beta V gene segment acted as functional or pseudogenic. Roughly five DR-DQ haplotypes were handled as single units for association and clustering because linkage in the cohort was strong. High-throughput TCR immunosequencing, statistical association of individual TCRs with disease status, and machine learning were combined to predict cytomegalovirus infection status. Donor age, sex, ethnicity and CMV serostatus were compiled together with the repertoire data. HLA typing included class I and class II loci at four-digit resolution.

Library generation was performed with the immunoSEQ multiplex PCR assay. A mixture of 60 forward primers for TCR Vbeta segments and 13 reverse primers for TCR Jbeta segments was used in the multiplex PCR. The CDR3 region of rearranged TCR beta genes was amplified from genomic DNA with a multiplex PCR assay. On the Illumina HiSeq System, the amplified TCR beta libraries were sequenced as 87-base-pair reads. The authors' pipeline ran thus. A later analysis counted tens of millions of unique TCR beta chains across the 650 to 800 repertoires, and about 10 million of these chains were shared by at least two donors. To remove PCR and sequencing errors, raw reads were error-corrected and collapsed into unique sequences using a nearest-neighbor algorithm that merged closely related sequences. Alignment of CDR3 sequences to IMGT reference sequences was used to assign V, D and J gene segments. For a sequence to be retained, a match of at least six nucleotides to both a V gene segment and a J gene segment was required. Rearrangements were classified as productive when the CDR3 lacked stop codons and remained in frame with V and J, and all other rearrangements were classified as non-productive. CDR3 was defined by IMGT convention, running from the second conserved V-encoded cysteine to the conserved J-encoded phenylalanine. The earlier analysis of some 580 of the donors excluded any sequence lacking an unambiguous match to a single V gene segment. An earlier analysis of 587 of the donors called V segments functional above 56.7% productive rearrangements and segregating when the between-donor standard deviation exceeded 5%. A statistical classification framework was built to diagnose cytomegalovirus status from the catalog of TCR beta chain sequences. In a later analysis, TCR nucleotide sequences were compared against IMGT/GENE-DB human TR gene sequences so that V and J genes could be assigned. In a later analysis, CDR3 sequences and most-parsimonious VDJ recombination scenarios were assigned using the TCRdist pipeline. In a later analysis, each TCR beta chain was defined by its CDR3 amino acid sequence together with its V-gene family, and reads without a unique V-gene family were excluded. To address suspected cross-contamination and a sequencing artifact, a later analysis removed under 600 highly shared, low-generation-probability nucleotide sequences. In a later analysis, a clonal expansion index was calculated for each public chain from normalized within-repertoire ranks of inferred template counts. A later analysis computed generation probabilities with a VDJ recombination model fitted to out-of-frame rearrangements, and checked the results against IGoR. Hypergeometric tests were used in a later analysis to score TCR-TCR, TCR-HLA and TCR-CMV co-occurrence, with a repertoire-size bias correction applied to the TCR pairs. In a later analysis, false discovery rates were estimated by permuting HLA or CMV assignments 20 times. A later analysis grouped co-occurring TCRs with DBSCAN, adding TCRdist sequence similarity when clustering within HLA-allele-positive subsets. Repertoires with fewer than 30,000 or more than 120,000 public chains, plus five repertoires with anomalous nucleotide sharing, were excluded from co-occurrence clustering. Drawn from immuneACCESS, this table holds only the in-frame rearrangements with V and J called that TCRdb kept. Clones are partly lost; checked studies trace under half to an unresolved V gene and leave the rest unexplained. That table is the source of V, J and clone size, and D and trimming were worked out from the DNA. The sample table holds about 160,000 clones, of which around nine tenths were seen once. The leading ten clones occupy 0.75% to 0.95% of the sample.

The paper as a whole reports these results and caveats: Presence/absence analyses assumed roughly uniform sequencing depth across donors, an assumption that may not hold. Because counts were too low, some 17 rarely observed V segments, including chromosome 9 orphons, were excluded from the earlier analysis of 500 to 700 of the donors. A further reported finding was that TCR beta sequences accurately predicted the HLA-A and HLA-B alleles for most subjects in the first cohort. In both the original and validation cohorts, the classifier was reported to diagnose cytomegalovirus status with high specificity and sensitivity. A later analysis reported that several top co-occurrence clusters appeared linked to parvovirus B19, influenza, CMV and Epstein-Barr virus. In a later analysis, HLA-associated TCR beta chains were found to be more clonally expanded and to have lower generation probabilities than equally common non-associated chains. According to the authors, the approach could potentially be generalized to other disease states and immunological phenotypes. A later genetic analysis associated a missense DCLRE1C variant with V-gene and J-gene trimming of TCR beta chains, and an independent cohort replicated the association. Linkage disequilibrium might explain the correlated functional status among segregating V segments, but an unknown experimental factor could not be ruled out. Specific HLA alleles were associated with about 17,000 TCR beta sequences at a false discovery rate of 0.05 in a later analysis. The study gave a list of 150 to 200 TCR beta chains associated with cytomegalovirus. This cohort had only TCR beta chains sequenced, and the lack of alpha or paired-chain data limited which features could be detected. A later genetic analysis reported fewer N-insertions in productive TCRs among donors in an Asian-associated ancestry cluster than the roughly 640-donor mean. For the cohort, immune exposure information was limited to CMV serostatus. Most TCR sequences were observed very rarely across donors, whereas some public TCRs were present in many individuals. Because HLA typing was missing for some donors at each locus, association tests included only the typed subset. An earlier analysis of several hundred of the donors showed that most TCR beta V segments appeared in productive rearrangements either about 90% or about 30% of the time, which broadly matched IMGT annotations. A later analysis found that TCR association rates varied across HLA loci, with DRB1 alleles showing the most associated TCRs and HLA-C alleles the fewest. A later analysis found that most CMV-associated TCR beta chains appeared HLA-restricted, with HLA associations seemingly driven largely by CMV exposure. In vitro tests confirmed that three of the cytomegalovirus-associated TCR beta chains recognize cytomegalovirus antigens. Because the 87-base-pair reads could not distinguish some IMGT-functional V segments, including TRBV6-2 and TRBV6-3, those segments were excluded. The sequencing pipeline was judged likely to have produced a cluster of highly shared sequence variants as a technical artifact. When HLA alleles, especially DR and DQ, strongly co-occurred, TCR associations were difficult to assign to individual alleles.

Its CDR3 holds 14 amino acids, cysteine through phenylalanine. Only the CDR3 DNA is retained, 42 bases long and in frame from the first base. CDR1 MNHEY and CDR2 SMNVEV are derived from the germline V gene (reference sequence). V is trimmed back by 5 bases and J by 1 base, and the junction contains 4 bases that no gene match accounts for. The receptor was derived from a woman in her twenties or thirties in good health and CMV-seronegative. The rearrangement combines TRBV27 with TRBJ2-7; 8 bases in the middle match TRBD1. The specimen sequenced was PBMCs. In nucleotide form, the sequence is TGTGCCAGCAGTCGACAGGGGCCATCCTACGAGCAGTACTTC. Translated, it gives CASSRQGPSYEQYF.